This TCR beta chain was identified in a study of prognosis after radiotherapy for stage I lung cancer. General observations from the study: Gene usage, both TRBV and TRBJ, reportedly differed between patients with metastases and patients without them. Stereotactic body radiation therapy was followed by a fall in unique TCR clone counts, with a median of about 9,700 versus 6,500.

Trimming removed 0 bases from V and 8 bases from J, with 10 bases in between. The CDR3 spans 12 residues. CDR1 is GTSNPN and CDR2 is SVGIG in the germline V gene (reference sequence). Genomic DNA provided the template from which TCR beta CDR3 was amplified by two-round multiplex PCR. TRBV and TRBJ genes each had their own specific primers in first-round PCR. TCRdb redid the calling of the multiplex PCR reads with MiXCR, one entry per CDR3 protein. The sample carries some 13,000 distinct CDR3 sequences, about 50% recorded once. Remarks on this clonotype: Its antigen is unidentified.

The J gene is TRBJ1-2, the V gene TRBV30; a possible D gene is TRBD1 (6 bases). The TCR sequence derives from a donor over 45 with non-small cell lung cancer. This sample comprised PBMCs, obtained before or after stereotactic body radiation therapy (not recorded which). CDR3 residues: CAWSVGGSGYTF. CDR3 coding DNA: TGTGCCTGGAGTGTCGGGGGCTCGGGCTACACCTTC.